Listed below are T cell receptor beta chains from one sample, sequenced in a study of blood T cells in healthy people across ages. TCRdb fed the 5' RACE reads into MiXCR, producing one record per CDR3 protein. Of around 1.5 million distinct CDR3 sequences in the sample, about 35% are singletons; the top ten hold about 11%. Material for sequencing was blood. These receptors were collected from a woman in her 30s in good health. Each CDR3 is given with its conserved first and last residue. The D gene is left open where the match is weak. Rows may omit the clone size; those that give it use once, few, many or a size class.

j_call clone_size d_call v_call cdr3_nt cdr3_aa
TRBJ1-1 - - TRBV4-1 TGCGCCAGCAGCCAAGTAAGTACAGGGTCAAGGACTGAAGCTTTCTTT CASSQVSTGSRTEAFF
TRBJ2-7 - TRBD1 TRBV7-2 TGTGCCAGCAGCCCTGACAGGGACCCCTCCTACGAGCAGTACTTC CASSPDRDPSYEQYF
TRBJ1-5 - TRBD1 TRBV27 TGTGCCAGCAGTTGGACAGGTATGGTTCAGCCCCAGCATTTT CASSWTGMVQPQHF
TRBJ2-3 many TRBD1 TRBV5-1 TGCGCCAGCAGCCTCGGACAGGGGATAGATACGCAGTATTTT CASSLGQGIDTQYF
TRBJ1-2 - - TRBV12-3/TRBV12-4 TGTGCCAGCACCGTAATTCGGACCCGCTATGGCTACACCTTC CASTVIRTRYGYTF
TRBJ1-1 - - TRBV20-1 TGCAGTGCCACAGTTGGGGCGACTGAAGCTTTCTTT CSATVGATEAFF
TRBJ2-7 - - TRBV20-1 TGCAGTGCTCCCCCGAGCGCCCAATACGAGCAGTACTTC CSAPPSAQYEQYF
TRBJ2-5 few - TRBV12-3/TRBV12-4 TGTGCCAGCAGTCCTTATGGGACCCACGAACAGACCCAGTACTTC CASSPYGTHEQTQYF
TRBJ2-1 - TRBD1 TRBV6-5 TGTGCCAGCAGTTACCGGGGACAGTACAATGAGCAGTTCTTC CASSYRGQYNEQFF
TRBJ2-2 - TRBD2 TRBV5-6 TGTGCCAGCAGCTTGGTTGCTAGCGGGAGTAGGGCCGGGGAGCTGTTTTTT CASSLVASGSRAGELFF
TRBJ1-2 few - TRBV5-1 TGCGCCAGCAGCCATGGGGGGCTGGGGCATGGCTACACCTTC CASSHGGLGHGYTF
TRBJ2-3 - TRBD2 TRBV12-3/TRBV12-4 TGTGCCAGCACTAGGGCTAGCGGGGGAACAGATACGCAGTATTTT CASTRASGGTDTQYF
TRBJ1-2 once TRBD1 TRBV10-3 TGTGCCATCAGCCAGACAGGGACGGGTGGCTACACCTTC CAISQTGTGGYTF
TRBJ2-2 - - TRBV6-9 TGTGCCAGCAGTTTGCGAATCACCGGGGAGCTGTTTTTT CASSLRITGELFF
TRBJ2-4 - TRBD1 TRBV27 TGTGCCAGCAGTTCTGCACCGGGACAGGGGACGTACATTCAGTACTTC CASSSAPGQGTYIQYF
TRBJ2-7 few TRBD2 TRBV20-1 TGCAGTGCTAATTTACTAGCGGGGGTTCCCTCCTCCTACGAGCAGTACTTC CSANLLAGVPSSYEQYF
TRBJ2-1 few TRBD1 TRBV20-1 TGCAGTCTTAGACAGGGTAGCTCCTACAATGAGCAGTTCTTC CSLRQGSSYNEQFF
TRBJ2-6 - - TRBV5-1 TGCGCCACGAGGAACTCTGGGGCCAACGTCCTGACTTTC CATRNSGANVLTF
TRBJ2-1 - TRBD1 TRBV7-3 TGTGCCAGCAGCTTCGCGGGACAGGAGTACAATGAGCAGTTCTTC CASSFAGQEYNEQFF
TRBJ2-1 - TRBD1 TRBV20-1 TGCGGTGCCGCAAGACAGGGGTACTACAATGAGCAGTTCTTC CGAARQGYYNEQFF
TRBJ2-1 - TRBD1 TRBV12-3/TRBV12-4 TGTGCCAGCAGTTTGGGGACAGGGAAAAGGGGCTACAATGAGCAGTTCTTC CASSLGTGKRGYNEQFF
TRBJ2-1 - TRBD2 TRBV6-1 TGTGCCACCTCCGGGAGGACGGGGATATACAATGAGCAGTTCTTC CATSGRTGIYNEQFF
TRBJ2-7 once - TRBV28 TGTGCCAGCAGACAAACAGTTGGGGGATTAGCCTACGAGCAGTACTTC CASRQTVGGLAYEQYF
TRBJ2-1 few TRBD2 TRBV3-1 TGTGCCAGCAGCCAAGAGACGCTAGCGGGGGACAATGAGCAGTTCTTC CASSQETLAGDNEQFF
TRBJ1-1 few - TRBV29-1 TGCAGCGTTGTAAGAACTAGGGAGAACACTGAAGCTTTCTTT CSVVRTRENTEAFF
TRBJ2-5 few TRBD2 TRBV29-1 TGCAGCGTTGAAGGCGCGGGAGGGTTGGAGACCCAGTACTTC CSVEGAGGLETQYF
TRBJ2-1 few TRBD2 TRBV7-3 TGTGCCAGCAGCTCGCGGGGGGCCGAAAACAATGAGCAGTTCTTC CASSSRGAENNEQFF
TRBJ2-3 - TRBD2 TRBV27 TGTGCCAGCAGTCCCCGGGACTACTCTAGCACAGATACGCAGTATTTT CASSPRDYSSTDTQYF
TRBJ2-7 few TRBD1 TRBV20-1 TGCAGGGATGGGGTCCGGGACAGGGACCACGAGCAGTACTTC CRDGVRDRDHEQYF
TRBJ1-5 - - TRBV6-1 TGTGCCAGCAGGGTCTTGGGGGGGGCTGGTGGCAATCAGCCCCAGCATTTT CASRVLGGAGGNQPQHF
TRBJ2-7 few - TRBV27 TGTGCCAGCAGTTTATCGGAACTAAACGAGCAGTACTTC CASSLSELNEQYF
TRBJ2-7 few TRBD2 TRBV20-1 TGCAGTGCTAGCCGGGGGACTAGCGGGGGGGCTCACGAGCAGTACTTC CSASRGTSGGAHEQYF
TRBJ2-6 many - TRBV5-1 TGCGCCAGCAGCCCGAGGAGCTCTGGGGCCAACGTCCTGACTTTC CASSPRSSGANVLTF
TRBJ2-5 few TRBD2 TRBV5-1 TGCGCCAGCAGCTTAACGGGAGGTCTAGAGCAAGAGACCCAGTACTTC CASSLTGGLEQETQYF
TRBJ2-7 - - TRBV20-1 TGCAGTGCTAGCGGTCTAGCGCTACAAAGGGGACGTGACGAGCAGTACTTC CSASGLALQRGRDEQYF
TRBJ2-5 few - TRBV27 TGTGCCAGCGCTTCCCAGGGGGGCCGGGAGACCCAGTACTTC CASASQGGRETQYF
TRBJ1-1 - - TRBV2 TGTGCCAGCAGCCGGGATAGGGGAGTTGAAGCTTTCTTT CASSRDRGVEAFF
TRBJ1-5 few TRBD1 TRBV12-3/TRBV12-4 TGTGCCAGCAGTCGAGGACAGGGGGTGATGCATCAGCCCCAGCATTTT CASSRGQGVMHQPQHF
TRBJ1-2 - - TRBV20-1 TGCAGTGCTTCATCTACCCCAGGAACCTATGGCTACACCTTC CSASSTPGTYGYTF
TRBJ2-3 few - TRBV20-1 TGCAGTGCTAGAGATCGGCGGTCCCCTCGCGTGGCAGATACGCAGTATTTT CSARDRRSPRVADTQYF